The rows below give T cell receptor beta chains drawn from one sample of a study of lymphopenia after photon versus proton radiotherapy. Measured with immunoSEQ multiplex PCR; TCRdb has only the in-frame clones, and not every one. The table includes about 6,800 clones, 85% to 95% detected once. This material consisted of peripheral blood, taken from a patient treated with photon-based radiotherapy. These receptors came from a woman between 50 and 59 years old with cholangiocarcinoma. Each CDR3 is given with its conserved first and last residue. Fields, in order: D gene, V gene, J gene, clone size, CDR3 length, CDR3 protein, CDR3 DNA. The D gene is left open where the match is weak. Rows give clone size only sometimes, using once, few, many, or a class for an expanded clone.

d_call: TRBD1
v_call: TRBV10-3
j_call: TRBJ1-1
clone_size: .
cdr3_length: 13
cdr3_aa: CAIKQGANTEAFF
cdr3_nt: TGTGCCATTAAACAGGGGGCAAACACTGAAGCTTTCTTT

d_call: .
v_call: TRBV28
j_call: TRBJ1-6
clone_size: .
cdr3_length: 15
cdr3_aa: CASSSWGGILKPLHF
cdr3_nt: TGTGCCAGCAGTTCTTGGGGCGGGATTTTAAAACCCCTCCACTTT

d_call: .
v_call: TRBV2
j_call: TRBJ2-7
clone_size: .
cdr3_length: 17
cdr3_aa: CASSDRRDREAYYEQYF
cdr3_nt: TGTGCCAGCAGCGATAGAAGAGACAGGGAGGCTTACTACGAGCAGTACTTC

d_call: .
v_call: TRBV19
j_call: TRBJ1-4
clone_size: .
cdr3_length: 14
cdr3_aa: CASSFGNYREKLFF
cdr3_nt: TGTGCCAGTAGTTTCGGGAACTATCGAGAAAAACTGTTTTTT

d_call: .
v_call: TRBV30
j_call: TRBJ1-4
clone_size: .
cdr3_length: 15
cdr3_aa: CAWSLTRGGRGKLFF
cdr3_nt: TGTGCCTGGAGTCTCACGCGCGGTGGGAGAGGAAAACTGTTTTTT

d_call: .
v_call: TRBV11-2
j_call: TRBJ1-4
clone_size: .
cdr3_length: 15
cdr3_aa: CASTPSNRRDEKLFF
cdr3_nt: TGTGCCAGCACCCCGTCGAACAGGCGTGATGAAAAACTGTTTTTT

d_call: TRBD2
v_call: TRBV7-2
j_call: TRBJ2-3
clone_size: .
cdr3_length: 19
cdr3_aa: CASSLVWDGLAGDTDTQYF
cdr3_nt: TGTGCCAGCAGCTTAGTTTGGGATGGACTAGCGGGGGACACAGATACGCAGTATTTT

d_call: .
v_call: TRBV7-9
j_call: TRBJ1-1
clone_size: once
cdr3_length: 15
cdr3_aa: CASSSIPGLNTEAFF
cdr3_nt: TGTGCCAGCAGCTCAATTCCCGGGCTTAACACTGAAGCTTTCTTT

d_call: TRBD1
v_call: TRBV9
j_call: TRBJ1-2
clone_size: few
cdr3_length: 15
cdr3_aa: CASSVEGAGNYGYTF
cdr3_nt: TGTGCCAGCAGCGTAGAGGGGGCGGGTAACTATGGCTACACCTTC

d_call: .
v_call: TRBV10-3
j_call: TRBJ2-1
clone_size: .
cdr3_length: 14
cdr3_aa: CAISDGVSYNEQFF
cdr3_nt: TGTGCCATCAGTGATGGGGTCTCCTACAATGAGCAGTTCTTC

d_call: .
v_call: TRBV19
j_call: TRBJ1-6
clone_size: .
cdr3_length: 16
cdr3_aa: CACREEGSSYNSPLHF
cdr3_nt: TGTGCCTGCAGGGAGGAGGGAAGCTCCTATAATTCACCCCTCCACTTT

d_call: .
v_call: TRBV21-1
j_call: TRBJ2-1
clone_size: .
cdr3_length: 16
cdr3_aa: CASSTKGDPTYNEQFF
cdr3_nt: TGTGCCAGCAGCACCAAAGGGGACCCTACCTACAATGAGCAGTTCTTC

d_call: .
v_call: TRBV19
j_call: TRBJ1-2
clone_size: .
cdr3_length: 15
cdr3_aa: CASSMELTRAGGYTF
cdr3_nt: TGTGCCAGTAGTATGGAATTGACCCGGGCCGGCGGCTACACCTTC

d_call: TRBD1
v_call: TRBV10-1
j_call: TRBJ1-1
clone_size: .
cdr3_length: 16
cdr3_aa: CASSESTGGLNTEAFF
cdr3_nt: TGCGCCAGCAGTGAGTCCACAGGGGGATTGAACACTGAAGCTTTCTTT

d_call: .
v_call: TRBV6-5
j_call: TRBJ2-7
clone_size: once
cdr3_length: 13
cdr3_aa: CASRTRGVNEQYF
cdr3_nt: TGTGCCAGCAGAACACGAGGGGTCAACGAGCAGTACTTC

d_call: .
v_call: TRBV25-1
j_call: TRBJ1-2
clone_size: .
cdr3_length: 14
cdr3_aa: CASSGGGINYGYTF
cdr3_nt: TGTGCCAGCAGTGGTGGAGGGATTAACTATGGCTACACCTTC

d_call: TRBD1
v_call: TRBV19
j_call: TRBJ1-1
clone_size: .
cdr3_length: 15
cdr3_aa: CASSSQSEGAAEAFF
cdr3_nt: TGTGCCAGTAGTAGCCAATCCGAGGGGGCGGCTGAAGCTTTCTTT

d_call: .
v_call: TRBV29-1
j_call: TRBJ1-3
clone_size: .
cdr3_length: 14
cdr3_aa: CSANIRQDGNTIYF
cdr3_nt: TGCAGCGCCAACATTCGGCAGGATGGAAACACCATATATTTT

d_call: .
v_call: TRBV11-2
j_call: TRBJ1-2
clone_size: .
cdr3_length: 15
cdr3_aa: CASSLGSGSNYGYTF
cdr3_nt: TGTGCCAGCAGCTTAGGCTCAGGATCGAACTATGGCTACACCTTC

d_call: .
v_call: TRBV20-1
j_call: TRBJ1-2
clone_size: .
cdr3_length: 11
cdr3_aa: CSARAAKGYTF
cdr3_nt: TGCAGTGCTAGAGCGGCGAAGGGCTACACCTTC

d_call: .
v_call: TRBV6-5
j_call: TRBJ1-3
clone_size: .
cdr3_length: 16
cdr3_aa: CASSYSMGMTGNTIYF
cdr3_nt: TGTGCCAGCAGTTACTCAATGGGCATGACTGGAAACACCATATATTTT